This T cell receptor beta chain came from a study of blood T cell repertoires in COVID-19. The wider study: Specimens from acute and convalescent COVID-19 originated in the United States, Italy and Spain.

In assigning cohorts, the study relied on participant-reported clinical history. Germline V gives CDR1 MNHEY, CDR2 SMNVEV (reference sequence). The CDR3 has 13 amino acids. The V end lost 6 bases, the J end lost 6 bases, and 14 bases lay between the germline ends. Under the authors' procedure: Reference gene primer amplification in the assay estimated nucleated cell counts. TCRdb keeps only in-frame clones here, not all; method: immunoSEQ multiplex PCR. V, J and clone size are those of that table, while D and trimming were read from the DNA. The sample holds 250,000 to 350,000 clones, around 89% seen once.

Source material: PBMCs or T cells enriched from blood (not recorded which). The TCR originated in a woman younger than 35 with acute COVID-19. The V call is TRBV27, the J call TRBJ1-2; possible D gene TRBD1, 5 bases. The DNA of the CDR3 is TGTGCCAGCAGACCGACAGTGGAAAATGGCTACACCTTC. Translating gives CASRPTVENGYTF.